These T cell receptor beta chains were read from a single sample in a study of blood T cell repertoires in COVID-19. Sequencing was performed with immunoSEQ multiplex PCR; in TCRdb, only in-frame clones are kept and a portion is missing. Of around 500,000 clones listed, approximately 83% are singletons. Sequencing used peripheral blood. Receptor source: a human donor in a cohort sampled during active COVID-19. Each CDR3 is given with its conserved first and last residue. A D gene is named only where the DNA matches it firmly. Clone size, where shown, is once, few, many, or a class for clones that have expanded.

V	D	size	J	DNA	CDR3
TRBV5-6	-	-	TRBJ1-3	TGTGCCAGCAGCGGGAGTTCTGGAAACACCATATATTTT	CASSGSSGNTIYF
TRBV23-1	TRBD1	-	TRBJ1-4	TGCGCCAAATATGGACAGGCGGCAGAAAAACTGTTTTTT	CAKYGQAAEKLFF
TRBV19	TRBD1	-	TRBJ1-2	TGTGCCAGTAGTTCGGGACAGGGAAACTATGGCTACACCTTC	CASSSGQGNYGYTF
TRBV30	-	-	TRBJ2-5	TGTGCCTGGAGTGTACTAAGAACCTCGACGGAGACCCAGTACTTC	CAWSVLRTSTETQYF
TRBV7-2	TRBD2	-	TRBJ2-7	TGTGCCAGCAGCCTCGATGGCGGGAGTCTCAACGAGCAGTACTTC	CASSLDGGSLNEQYF
TRBV6-2/TRBV6-3	-	-	TRBJ1-5	TGTGCCAGCAGTTTGACCGGGAAAACGCCCCAGCATTTT	CASSLTGKTPQHF
TRBV5-1	-	-	TRBJ1-1	TGCGCCAGCTCCTCGGGTCAGAACACTGAAGCTTTCTTT	CASSSGQNTEAFF
TRBV7-9	-	-	TRBJ2-7	TGTGCCAGCAGCGGACAGTCCCCGTTTTGGCAGTACTTC	CASSGQSPFWQYF
TRBV9	TRBD2	-	TRBJ2-2	TGTGCCAGCAGCGCACTAGCGTTGAACACCGGGGAGCTGTTTTTT	CASSALALNTGELFF
TRBV28	TRBD2	-	TRBJ2-7	TGTGCCAGCAGCAGTTCGGGACTAGCGGGAATCTACGAGCAGTACTTC	CASSSSGLAGIYEQYF
TRBV19	TRBD1	-	TRBJ1-5	TGTGCCAGTAGCCCAACTTATGGGACAGGGAGGAATCAGCCCCAGCATTTT	CASSPTYGTGRNQPQHF
TRBV5-4	TRBD1	-	TRBJ1-3	TGTGCCAGCAGCAAGACAGGGTGGGACACCATATATTTT	CASSKTGWDTIYF
TRBV11-2	-	-	TRBJ2-7	TGTGCCAGCAGCTTAGCAGCAGGAACCTACGAGCAGTACTTC	CASSLAAGTYEQYF
TRBV29-1	TRBD1	-	TRBJ1-1	TGCAGCGTCCAAGGACAGGGGGCTGAAGCTTTCTTT	CSVQGQGAEAFF
TRBV19	-	-	TRBJ2-2	TGTGCCAGTAGCCCGAGTGTTTCCGGGGAGCTGTTTTTT	CASSPSVSGELFF
TRBV6-2/TRBV6-3	-	-	TRBJ1-5	TGTGCCAGCAGTTACACAGGACAGTACAATCAGCCCCAGCATTTT	CASSYTGQYNQPQHF
TRBV5-1	-	-	TRBJ2-1	TGCGCCAGCAGCTTGGAACTAGCCGGATACAATGAGCAGTTCTTC	CASSLELAGYNEQFF
TRBV9	-	-	TRBJ2-2	TGTGCCAGCAGCTCCGACTCCGGGGAGCTGTTTTTT	CASSSDSGELFF
TRBV19	-	-	TRBJ2-5	TGTGCCAGTAGTACTAGCAGACAAGAGACCCAGTACTTC	CASSTSRQETQYF
TRBV19	-	once	TRBJ2-3	TGTGCCAGTAGTATCGGGGGGCGAAGCACAGATACGCAGTATTTT	CASSIGGRSTDTQYF
TRBV4-2	TRBD1	once	TRBJ1-2	TGTGCCAGCAGCTACCGGACAGGGGGTGACGACTATGGCTACACCTTC	CASSYRTGGDDYGYTF
TRBV14	TRBD2	-	TRBJ2-5	TGTGCCAGCAGCCAAGGTTCGACTAGCGGCCCTTTCGCAGAGACCCAGTACTTC	CASSQGSTSGPFAETQYF
TRBV14	TRBD1	-	TRBJ2-3	TGTGCCAGCAGCCTCGGGACAGCTGGTACGCAGTATTTT	CASSLGTAGTQYF
TRBV19	TRBD2	-	TRBJ2-1	TGTGCCAGTAGTGGACCTCTAGCGGGAGGAGGAAATGAGCAGTTCTTC	CASSGPLAGGGNEQFF
TRBV2	TRBD1	-	TRBJ1-2	TGTGCCAGCAGTTTGGACAGGGGCAATGGCTACACCTTC	CASSLDRGNGYTF
TRBV10-3	-	-	TRBJ1-4	TGTGCCATCGGGGGTTCGGGGGGCGCGGGAGATGAAAAACTGTTTTTT	CAIGGSGGAGDEKLFF
TRBV24-1	TRBD2	-	TRBJ2-1	TGTGCCACCAGTGATCAACCGCGACTAGCCCACAATGAGCAGTTCTTC	CATSDQPRLAHNEQFF
TRBV6-6	-	-	TRBJ1-4	TGTGCCAGCTCGGCAAGGCTGGGGAGTGAAAAACTGTTTTTT	CASSARLGSEKLFF
TRBV9	TRBD1	-	TRBJ2-5	TGTGCCAGCAGCGTAGGGGTAGGGACAGGGCAAGAGACCCAGTACTTC	CASSVGVGTGQETQYF
TRBV19	-	once	TRBJ1-5	TGTGCCAGTAGTATTCGTGCGGGGGCAATTCAGCCCCAGCATTTT	CASSIRAGAIQPQHF
TRBV7-2	TRBD2	-	TRBJ2-3	TGTGCCAGCAGCTCCCCGGCTAGCGGGAGCTTTAATACGCAGTATTTT	CASSSPASGSFNTQYF
TRBV5-1	-	-	TRBJ2-1	TGCGCCAGCAGCTTGGCCCTCGGGGTTAAGCCCGACAGGAGACTTTACAATGAGCAGTTCTTC	CASSLALGVKPDRRLYNEQFF
TRBV4-1	-	-	TRBJ1-2	TGCGCCAGCAGCCGATTTACGACAGGTATTTATGGCTACACCTTC	CASSRFTTGIYGYTF
TRBV5-1	-	-	TRBJ1-5	TGCGCCAGCAGCTTAGGGGGGGGCCTAGATCAGCCCCAGCATTTT	CASSLGGGLDQPQHF
TRBV29-1	TRBD2	-	TRBJ2-7	TGCAGCGTTGAAGAACCAAGCGGGAGTTTAAAGGGCGAGCAGTACTTC	CSVEEPSGSLKGEQYF
TRBV28	TRBD1	-	TRBJ1-1	TGTGCCAGCAGGATGACAGGGGTGAGGACTGAAGCTTTCTTT	CASRMTGVRTEAFF
TRBV5-4	TRBD1	-	TRBJ1-2	TGTGCCAGCAGCTTGGCGGACAGGGGGGACTATGGCTACACCTTC	CASSLADRGDYGYTF
TRBV7-9	TRBD1	few	TRBJ2-7	TGTGCCAGCAGCCCGCTAGGGGCAGGGGGCGGCGAGCAGTACTTC	CASSPLGAGGGEQYF
TRBV18	TRBD1	-	TRBJ2-5	TGTGCCAGCTCCCGCGGGACAGGGCACCAAGAGACCCAGTACTTC	CASSRGTGHQETQYF
TRBV2	TRBD2	few	TRBJ2-7	TGTGCCAGCAGGGAAACTAGCGCGACCCCGCTCTTC	CASRETSATPLF
TRBV5-1	TRBD1	-	TRBJ2-7	TGCGCCAGCAGCGGGACAGGGGATGGTAGCTCCTACGAGCAGTACTTC	CASSGTGDGSSYEQYF
TRBV5-8	-	-	TRBJ2-7	TGTGCCAGCAGTTCGACAGAGTCCTACGAGCAGTACTTC	CASSSTESYEQYF
TRBV11-2	-	-	TRBJ1-1	TGTGCCAGCAGCTTAGTGGGGGGACTTAACACTGAAGCTTTCTTT	CASSLVGGLNTEAFF
TRBV11-2	-	once	TRBJ2-7	TGTGCCAGCAGCCTTCCCTTAGGGGTTGTCCAGCAGTACTTC	CASSLPLGVVQQYF
TRBV3-1/TRBV3-2	-	-	TRBJ1-3	TGTGCCAGCAGCCAAGAGGAATCTAGGTTGATCTCTGGAAACACCATATATTTT	CASSQEESRLISGNTIYF
TRBV28	-	-	TRBJ1-1	TGTGCCAGCAGTTTAATGTCCCCTAGAGCAACTGAAGCTTTCTTT	CASSLMSPRATEAFF
TRBV7-9	-	-	TRBJ1-6	TGTGCCAGCAGCCACACCCTGGTGGCCCATTCACCCCTCCACTTT	CASSHTLVAHSPLHF
TRBV5-1	TRBD1	-	TRBJ2-1	TGCGCCAGCAGCTCACAGGGGACCTACAATGAGCAGTTCTTC	CASSSQGTYNEQFF
TRBV27	TRBD2	-	TRBJ2-1	TGTGCCAGCAGTCGATCTAGCGGGGCTAGCTGGTACAATGAGCAGTTCTTC	CASSRSSGASWYNEQFF
TRBV9	TRBD1	-	TRBJ1-1	TGTGCCAGCAGCTACGGGGACAGTTTTAACACTGAAGCTTTCTTT	CASSYGDSFNTEAFF
TRBV20-1	TRBD2	-	TRBJ2-3	TGCAGTGCTAGTTCGCGTCTAGCGGGGGGCCACGGCACAGATACGCAGTATTTT	CSASSRLAGGHGTDTQYF
TRBV19	-	-	TRBJ1-1	TGTGCCAGTAGTATAATAGGACAAATGGACACTGAAGCTTTCTTT	CASSIIGQMDTEAFF
TRBV19	TRBD1	few	TRBJ1-3	TGTGCCAGTCAAAATCCGGGACAGGAGATACGAGGAGGAAACACCATATATTTT	CASQNPGQEIRGGNTIYF
TRBV7-2	-	-	TRBJ2-7	TGTGCCAGCAGCTTAGATCAGGGCTACGAGCAGTACTTC	CASSLDQGYEQYF
TRBV19	TRBD1	-	TRBJ1-3	TGTGCCAGTAGTTTGGGACAGGCGCCCTTTCTCTCTGGAAACACCATATATTTT	CASSLGQAPFLSGNTIYF
TRBV6-5	TRBD1	-	TRBJ2-5	TGTGCCAGCAGTTACCGCGAGGGGGCCTTCGAAGAGACCCAGTACTTC	CASSYREGAFEETQYF
TRBV2	-	-	TRBJ2-1	TGTGCCAGCAGTTTTAGCGGAATCCCCTACAATGAGCAGTTCTTC	CASSFSGIPYNEQFF
TRBV6-1	TRBD2	-	TRBJ2-1	TGTGCCAGCAGTGGGCTGGGTTCGGCTAGCGGAGTCTACAATGAGCAGTTCTTC	CASSGLGSASGVYNEQFF
TRBV7-6	TRBD1	-	TRBJ2-7	TGTGCCAGCAGCCCATCCGGGACAGGGGGCTACGAGCAGTACTTC	CASSPSGTGGYEQYF